Presented here are 27 T cell receptor beta chains from one specimen sequenced in a study of cytomegalovirus exposure and HLA in healthy donors. Primers included in the PCR were 60 Vbeta and 13 Jbeta primers. Clones were sequenced by immunoSEQ multiplex PCR, and TCRdb holds only the in-frame ones, with some missing. The sample consists of about 200,000 clones, about 88% of them appearing once. Specimen: PBMCs. These receptors were taken from a woman in her thirties in good health and CMV-seronegative.

Remarks on this clone: Other DNA variants within this sample encode the same CDR3. This chain uses TRBV29-1 with TRBJ1-2, with D hard to call. The CDR3 consists of 11 residues. With 0 bases removed from V and 8 bases from J, the gap between germline ends came to 7 bases. Per the germline V gene, CDR1 is SQVTM and CDR2 is ANQGSEA. As DNA, the CDR3 is TGCAGCGTTGAAGACCGAGGGGGCTACACCTTC. Its protein product is CSVEDRGGYTF.

The V gene is TRBV10-2, the J gene TRBJ2-2, with D hard to call. The CDR3 is 15 amino acids. Germline values: CDR1 WSHSY, CDR2 SAAADI. V was pared by 4 bases and J by 0 bases, with 9 bases between. The CDR3 bases are TGCGCCAGCAGTGCTGCAGCGTCGAACACCGGGGAGCTGTTTTTT. This sequence encodes CASSAAASNTGELFF.

The chain uses TRBV2 and TRBJ2-1, with TRBD2 matching 7 bases. The CDR3 totals 17 residues. V was pared by 1 base and J by 3 bases, with 9 bases of the junction left unmatched. Looked up from germline, CDR1 is SNHLY and CDR2 is FYNNEI. CDR3 loop: CASSEGASGDYYNEQFF. CDR3 nucleotide sequence: TGTGCCAGCAGTGAAGGGGCCAGCGGGGATTACTACAATGAGCAGTTCTTC.

The V call is TRBV5-6, the J call TRBJ2-5; the D gene could be TRBD1 or TRBD2 (5 bases each). CDR1 and CDR2 (germline): SGHDT, YYEEEE. There are 14 residues in the CDR3. The V end was cut by 4 bases, the J end by 4 bases, with 14 bases between. The CDR3 protein is CASSLGVGRETQYF. The CDR3 DNA is TGTGCCAGCAGCCTGGGGGTGGGGCGAGAGACCCAGTACTTC. Combining the CDR3 with reference TRBV5-6 and TRBJ2-5 gives the whole variable domain DAGVTQSPTHLIKTRGQQVTLRCSPKSGHDTVSWYQQALGQGPQFIFQYYEEEERQRGNFPDRFSGHQFPNYSSELNVNALLLGDSALYLCASSLGVGRETQYFGPGTRLLVL.

The chain recombines TRBV7-8 with TRBJ1-2; D uncertain. This CDR3 contains 15 residues. The germline V gene has CDR1 SGHVS and CDR2 FQNEAQ. The V gene lost 1 base and the J gene lost 8 bases, with 17 bases spanning the gap. This CDR3 is CASSLGGTVAGGYTF. CDR3 nucleotides: TGTGCCAGCAGCTTAGGGGGTACAGTCGCGGGGGGCTACACCTTC.

J is TRBJ2-7 and V is TRBV6-1, with D possibly being TRBD1 (5 bases). V gave up 6 bases and J gave up 6 bases, with 21 bases separating them. The length of the CDR3 is 15 residues. The germline V gene encodes CDR1 MNHNS and CDR2 SASEGT. CDR3 loop: CASSIPQVRVSEQYF. DNA of the CDR3: TGTGCCAGCAGCATACCACAGGTACGGGTAAGCGAGCAGTACTTC.

V is TRBV13 and J is TRBJ2-1, with 10 bases that match TRBD2. The V gene end was trimmed by 1 base and the J gene end by 5 bases; junction bases not matched to a gene: 2. This CDR3 has 15 residues. Germline CDR1 reads PRHDT; CDR2 reads FYEKMQ (reference sequence). CDR3 residues: CASSLEAGGNNEQFF. CDR3 nucleotide sequence: TGTGCCAGCAGCTTAGAAGCGGGGGGGAACAATGAGCAGTTCTTC. Supplemented by reference TRBV13 and TRBJ2-1, the full variable domain reads AAGVIQSPRHLIKEKRETATLKCYPIPRHDTVYWYQQGPGQDPQFLISFYEKMQSDKGSIPDRFSAQQFSDYHSELNMSSLELGDSALYFCASSLEAGGNNEQFFGPGTRLTVL.

The chain links TRBV7-3 to TRBJ1-1; no definite D call. Germline V CDR1 and CDR2: SGHTA, FQGTGA. With 1 base removed from V and 2 bases from J, the gap between germline ends came to 5 bases. CDR3 length equals 13 residues. The CDR3 DNA is TGTGCCAGCAGCTTAAACAGAAACACTGAAGCTTTCTTT. This gives the protein CASSLNRNTEAFF.

This clone was seen a few times. The gene calls are TRBV2 and TRBJ2-4, with a weak D call TRBD2 (7 bases). This CDR3 has 15 amino acids. V lost 5 bases to trimming and J lost 1 base, with 12 bases between them. CDR1 and CDR2 (germline): SNHLY, FYNNEI. The CDR3 loop reads CASSKEGGAKNIQYF. The CDR3 DNA sequence: TGTGCCAGCAGTAAAGAGGGGGGGGCCAAAAACATTCAGTACTTC.

This clone came up once. This chain uses TRBV19 with TRBJ2-7; 12 bases align to TRBD2. Trimming removed 5 bases from V and 2 bases from J; junction bases left unmatched: 1. Germline V gives CDR1 LNHDA, CDR2 SQIVND (reference sequence). There are 14 residues in the CDR3. In DNA, the CDR3 is TGTGCCAGTAGTCGGACTAGCGGGACCTACGAGCAGTACTTC. It codes for CASSRTSGTYEQYF. Drawing the rest from reference TRBV19 and TRBJ2-7, the complete variable domain is DGGITQSPKYLFRKEGQNVTLSCEQNLNHDAMYWYRQDPGQGLRLIYYSQIVNDFQKGDIAEGYSVSREKKESFPLTVTSAQKNPTAFYLCASSRTSGTYEQYFGPGTRLTVT.

The rearrangement links TRBV7-3 to TRBJ1-1, with TRBD1 identical over 7 bases. Germline V gives CDR1 SGHTA, CDR2 FQGTGA. The CDR3 covers 13 residues. The J segment lost 7 bases and the V segment lost 3 bases, leaving 5 bases of the junction unmatched. CDR3 in amino acids: CASSFTHRGEAFF. The CDR3 nucleotides read TGTGCCAGCAGCTTTACTCACAGGGGTGAAGCTTTCTTT.

The chain combines TRBV5-1 with TRBJ2-7, with D perhaps matching TRBD2 (5 bases). CDR1 is SGHRS and CDR2 is YFSETQ in the germline V gene. V was pared by 0 bases and J by 0 bases, with 7 bases between. The CDR3 spans 14 residues. CDR3 in amino acids: CASSLDGDSYEQYF. In nucleotides, the CDR3 is TGCGCCAGCAGCTTGGACGGGGACTCCTACGAGCAGTACTTC.

The rearrangement links TRBV19 to TRBJ2-5; tentatively, D is TRBD2 (5 bases). The closer fit of TRBJ2-7 to the DNA end suggests the J call may be wrong. The length of the CDR3 is 14 residues. Germline CDR1 and CDR2: LNHDA and SQIVND (reference sequence). The CDR3 DNA reads TGTGCCAGTAGCCCGGGATCCCCCAATAGCGAGCAGTACTTC. It yields the protein CASSPGSPNSEQYF.

This clone was seen once. J is TRBJ2-5 and V is TRBV5-1; the D gene is possibly TRBD2 (6 bases). V lost 3 bases and J lost 6, with 18 bases in between. Germline-derived CDR1 and CDR2 are SGHRS and YFSETQ. The CDR3 has 15 residues. The chain's CDR3 is CASSSPPPGTQTQYF. Written as DNA, the CDR3 is TGCGCCAGCAGCTCTCCACCTCCCGGGACTCAGACCCAGTACTTC.

The rearrangement links TRBV2 to TRBJ1-1, with 8 positions matching TRBD1. The CDR3 consists of 15 residues. Trimming cost V 0 bases and J 10 bases; bases outside gene matches: 10. The germline V gene encodes CDR1 SNHLY and CDR2 FYNNEI. The CDR3 sequence: CASSEAPGQGPRAFF. The CDR3 coding sequence is TGTGCCAGCAGTGAAGCACCCGGACAGGGCCCCCGAGCTTTCTTT.

In this sample, this clone turned up a few times. The chain combines TRBV6-1 with TRBJ2-7; no reliable D call. There are 13 residues in the CDR3. The germline gives CDR1 MNHNS, CDR2 SASEGT. With 0 bases removed from V and 3 bases from J, the gap between germline ends came to 6 bases. The CDR3, as DNA: TGTGCCAGCAGTGAAGCTCCGAGCTACGAGCAGTACTTC. Translation gives CASSEAPSYEQYF.

This sequence joins TRBV4-2 and TRBJ1-5; D is perhaps TRBD1 (6 bases). Trimming stripped 0 bases from V and 2 bases from J, with 14 bases between. The germline gives CDR1 LGHNA, CDR2 YNFKEQ. CDR3 length: 17 residues. This CDR3 is CASSQETGHFGNQPQHF. CDR3 sequence (DNA): TGTGCCAGCAGCCAAGAGACAGGCCACTTCGGCAATCAGCCCCAGCATTTT.

The CDR3 here is CASSLVPESTDTQYF. The CDR3 DNA follows: TGTGCCAGCAGCCTGGTCCCGGAGTCCACAGATACGCAGTATTTT. The chain is built from TRBV6-5 and TRBJ2-3; D remains unclear. This CDR3 region has 15 residues. Per the germline V gene, CDR1 is MNHEY and CDR2 is SVGAGI. V shed 6 bases and J shed 2 bases, with 15 bases lying between them.

The rearrangement uses TRBV11-2 and TRBJ2-7; 8 bases map to TRBD2. The J segment lost 2 bases and the V segment lost 2 bases, leaving 2 bases of the junction unmatched. This CDR3 contains 14 residues. Germline V CDR1 and CDR2: SGHAT, FQNNGV. The CDR3 DNA follows: TGTGCCAGCAGCTTACTAGCGGGTACCTACGAGCAGTACTTC. Its protein product is CASSLLAGTYEQYF.

This clone was counted between two and nine times. The genes are TRBV5-4 and TRBJ2-3; 8 nucleotides match TRBD1. V gave up 6 bases and J gave up 0 bases; unmatched junction bases: 9. This CDR3 is 16 amino acids long. CDR1 is SGHNT, CDR2 YYREEE, per germline (reference sequence). The CDR3: CASIDARTGSTDTQYF. For the CDR3, the DNA is TGTGCCAGCATCGACGCCAGGACAGGGAGCACAGATACGCAGTATTTT.

The CDR3 sequence: CSVQTSGAYEQYF. In DNA form, the CDR3 reads TGCAGCGTTCAGACTAGCGGGGCCTACGAGCAGTACTTC. The V and J genes are TRBV29-1 and TRBJ2-7; 11 nucleotides match TRBD2. Trimming took 5 bases from V and 2 from J; bases not matched to a gene: 2. CDR1 SQVTM and CDR2 ANQGSEA come from the germline V gene. The CDR3 sequence is 13 residues long.

The V and J genes are TRBV5-1 and TRBJ2-2, with TRBD1 matching over 7 bases. Trimming took 0 bases from V and 13 from J; bases not matched to a gene: 15. This CDR3 region has 16 residues. The germline CDR1 and CDR2 sequences are SGHRS and YFSETQ. CDR3 nucleotide sequence: TGCGCCAGCAGCTTGGCCATGAGGACAGGCTCTTCTTGGCTGTTTTTT. It translates to CASSLAMRTGSSWLFF.

This clone was detected only once. This chain uses TRBV5-1 with TRBJ2-4; D is perhaps TRBD1 (6 bases). Germline loops: CDR1 SGHRS, CDR2 YFSETQ. V lost 0 bases to trimming and J lost 2 bases, with 9 bases between them. There are 15 residues in the CDR3. The CDR3 loop is CASSLVGDTKNIQYF. The CDR3 region has the DNA TGCGCCAGCAGCTTGGTTGGGGACACCAAAAACATTCAGTACTTC.

The chain has TRBV14 and TRBJ2-5; 7 nucleotides align to TRBD2. With 3 bases clipped from V and 1 base from J, the junction kept 8 bases outside the gene matches. The germline CDR1 and CDR2 sequences are SGHDN and FVKESK. The CDR3 loop spans 16 amino acids. CDR3 nucleotide sequence: TGTGCCAGCAGCCAGCTTAGCGGGCTCCCCCAAGAGACCCAGTACTTC. It specifies CASSQLSGLPQETQYF.

Here the CDR3 reads CAISESGGTGGKNEQFF. Written as DNA, the CDR3 is TGTGCCATCAGTGAGTCAGGCGGGACCGGGGGAAAAAATGAGCAGTTCTTC. V is TRBV10-3 and J is TRBJ2-1, with D maybe TRBD2 (6 bases). From germline, CDR1 is ENHRY and CDR2 SYGVKD. The CDR3 sequence is 17 residues long. V was shortened by 0 bases and J by 7 bases, with 19 bases between the two germline ends.

This clone showed up just a few times. This sequence joins TRBV2 and TRBJ1-1; TRBD1 matches at 8 bases. With 3 bases clipped from V and 5 bases from J, the junction kept 2 bases outside the gene matches. Per germline, CDR1 SNHLY and CDR2 FYNNEI. This CDR3 is built from 13 residues. Here the CDR3 reads CASSDNRGTEAFF. CDR3 nucleotides: TGTGCCAGCAGTGATAACAGGGGGACTGAAGCTTTCTTT. The entire variable domain, with the rest obtained from reference TRBV2 and TRBJ1-1, is as follows: EPEVTQTPSHQVTQMGQEVILRCVPISNHLYFYWYRQILGQKVEFLVSFYNNEISEKSEIFDDQFSVERPDGSNFTLKIRSTKLEDSAMYFCASSDNRGTEAFFGQGTRLTVV.

CDR3 sequence: CASSPRTANTEAFF. In DNA form, the CDR3 reads TGTGCCAGCAGTCCCCGGACAGCGAACACTGAAGCTTTCTTT. This chain uses TRBV28 with TRBJ1-1; the D gene is possibly TRBD1 (6 bases). The V end lost 5 bases, the J end lost 1 base, and 11 bases lay between the germline ends. Germline-derived CDR1 and CDR2 are MDHEN and SYDVKM. The CDR3 is 14 amino acids. The variable domain in full, completed from reference TRBV28 and TRBJ1-1, reads DVKVTQSSRYLVKRTGEKVFLECVQDMDHENMFWYRQDPGLGLRLIYFSYDVKMKEKGDIPEGYSVSREKKERFSLILESASTNQTSMYLCASSPRTANTEAFFGQGTRLTVV.